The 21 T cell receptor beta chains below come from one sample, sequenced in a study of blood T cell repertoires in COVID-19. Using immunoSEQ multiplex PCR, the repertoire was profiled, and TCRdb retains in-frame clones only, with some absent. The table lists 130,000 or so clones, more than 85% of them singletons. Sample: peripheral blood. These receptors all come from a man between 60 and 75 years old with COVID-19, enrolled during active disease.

CDR3 amino acids: CASSQLGQGTEAFF. CDR3 coding DNA: TGTGCCAGCAGCCAATTGGGACAGGGTACTGAAGCTTTCTTT. V gene TRBV3-1 (or the pseudogene TRBV3-2) combines with J gene TRBJ1-1, with 9 bases aligning to TRBD1. The V gene's germline CDR1 is LGHDT and CDR2 YNNKEL (reference sequence). Trimming took 2 bases from V and 5 from J; bases not matched to a gene: 3. The CDR3 has 14 residues.

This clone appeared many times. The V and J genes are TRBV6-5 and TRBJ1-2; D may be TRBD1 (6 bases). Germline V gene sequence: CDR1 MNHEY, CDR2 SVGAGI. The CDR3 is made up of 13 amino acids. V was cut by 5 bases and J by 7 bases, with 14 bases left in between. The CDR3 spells CASSRTEKSGYTF. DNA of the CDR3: TGTGCCAGCAGTAGGACAGAGAAGAGTGGCTACACCTTC.

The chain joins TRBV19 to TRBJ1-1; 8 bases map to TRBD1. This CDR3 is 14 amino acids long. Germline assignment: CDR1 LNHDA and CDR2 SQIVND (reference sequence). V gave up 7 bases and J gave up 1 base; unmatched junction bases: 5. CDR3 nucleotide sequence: TGTGCCAGTAAGACAGGGGTGGGGAACACTGAAGCTTTCTTT. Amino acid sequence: CASKTGVGNTEAFF.

CDR3 nucleotide sequence: TGCGCCAGCAGCCAAGAGGCGGCCTCACCCCTCCACTTT. It translates to CASSQEAASPLHF. The chain carries TRBV4-1 and TRBJ1-6; no firm D call. The V end was cut by 0 bases, the J end by 10 bases, with 7 bases between. The CDR3 has 13 residues. CDR1 MGHRA and CDR2 YSYEKL come from the germline V gene.

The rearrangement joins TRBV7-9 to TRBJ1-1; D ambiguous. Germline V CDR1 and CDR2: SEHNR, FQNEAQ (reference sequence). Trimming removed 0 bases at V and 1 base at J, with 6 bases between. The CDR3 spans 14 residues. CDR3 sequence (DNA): TGTGCCAGCAGCTTAGCACAGCCGAACACTGAAGCTTTCTTT. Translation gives CASSLAQPNTEAFF.

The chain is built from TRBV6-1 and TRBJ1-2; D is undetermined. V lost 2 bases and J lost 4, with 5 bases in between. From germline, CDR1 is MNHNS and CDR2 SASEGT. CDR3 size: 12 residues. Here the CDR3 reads CASSENSYGYTF. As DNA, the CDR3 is TGTGCCAGCAGTGAAAACAGCTATGGCTACACCTTC.

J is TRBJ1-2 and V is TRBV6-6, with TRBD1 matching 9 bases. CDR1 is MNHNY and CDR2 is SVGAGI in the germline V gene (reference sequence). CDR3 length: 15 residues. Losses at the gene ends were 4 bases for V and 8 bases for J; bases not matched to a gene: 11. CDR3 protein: CASSWADRGGSGYTF. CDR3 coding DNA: TGTGCCAGCAGTTGGGCGGACAGGGGAGGAAGCGGCTACACCTTC.

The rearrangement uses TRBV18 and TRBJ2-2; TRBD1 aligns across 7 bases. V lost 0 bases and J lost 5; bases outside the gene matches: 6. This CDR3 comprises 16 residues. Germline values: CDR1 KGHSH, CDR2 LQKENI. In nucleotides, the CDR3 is TGTGCCAGCTCACCACCAGACAGGGCGCGAACCGGGGAGCTGTTTTTT. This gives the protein CASSPPDRARTGELFF.

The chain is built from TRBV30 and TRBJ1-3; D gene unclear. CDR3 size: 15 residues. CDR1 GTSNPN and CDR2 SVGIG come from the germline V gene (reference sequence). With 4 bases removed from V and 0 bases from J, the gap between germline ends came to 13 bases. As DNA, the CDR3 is TGTGCCTGGACCGCCGGGGTTATCTCTGGAAACACCATATATTTT. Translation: CAWTAGVISGNTIYF.

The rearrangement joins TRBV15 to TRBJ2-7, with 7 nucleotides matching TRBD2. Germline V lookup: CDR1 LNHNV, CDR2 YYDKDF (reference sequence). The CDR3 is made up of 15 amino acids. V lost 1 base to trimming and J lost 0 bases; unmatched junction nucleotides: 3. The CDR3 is CATSRVGGSSYEQYF. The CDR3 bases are TGTGCCACCAGCAGAGTGGGAGGGAGCTCCTACGAGCAGTACTTC.

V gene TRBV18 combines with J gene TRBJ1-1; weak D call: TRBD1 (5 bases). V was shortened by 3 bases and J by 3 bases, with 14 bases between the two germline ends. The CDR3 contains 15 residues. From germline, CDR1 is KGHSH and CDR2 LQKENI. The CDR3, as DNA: TGTGCCAGCTCACCTCGGGGGGGAGGAGACACTGAAGCTTTCTTT. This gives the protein CASSPRGGGDTEAFF.

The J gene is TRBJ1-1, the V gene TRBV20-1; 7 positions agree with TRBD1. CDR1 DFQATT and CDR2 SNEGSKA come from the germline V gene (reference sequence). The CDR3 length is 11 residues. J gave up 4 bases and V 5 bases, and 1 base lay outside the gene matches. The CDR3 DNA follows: TGCAGTGCTGAGGGGGCCACTGAAGCTTTCTTT. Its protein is CSAEGATEAFF.

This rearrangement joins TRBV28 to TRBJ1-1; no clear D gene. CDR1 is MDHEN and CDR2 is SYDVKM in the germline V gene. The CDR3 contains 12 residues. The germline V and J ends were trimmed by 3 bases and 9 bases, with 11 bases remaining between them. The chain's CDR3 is CASSFAGSKAFF. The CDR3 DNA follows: TGTGCCAGCAGTTTCGCGGGGAGCAAAGCTTTCTTT.

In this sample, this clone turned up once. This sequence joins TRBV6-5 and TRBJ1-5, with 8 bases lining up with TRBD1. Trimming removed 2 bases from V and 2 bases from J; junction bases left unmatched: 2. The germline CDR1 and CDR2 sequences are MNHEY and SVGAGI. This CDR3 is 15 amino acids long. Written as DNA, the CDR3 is TGTGCCAGCAGTTACGACAGGGGAGGCAATCAGCCCCAGCATTTT. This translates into CASSYDRGGNQPQHF.

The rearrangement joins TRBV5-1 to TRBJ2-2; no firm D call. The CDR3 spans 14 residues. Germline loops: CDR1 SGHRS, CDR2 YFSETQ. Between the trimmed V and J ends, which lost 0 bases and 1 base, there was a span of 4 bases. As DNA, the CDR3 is TGCGCCAGCAGCTTGGGACTGAACACCGGGGAGCTGTTTTTT. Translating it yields CASSLGLNTGELFF.

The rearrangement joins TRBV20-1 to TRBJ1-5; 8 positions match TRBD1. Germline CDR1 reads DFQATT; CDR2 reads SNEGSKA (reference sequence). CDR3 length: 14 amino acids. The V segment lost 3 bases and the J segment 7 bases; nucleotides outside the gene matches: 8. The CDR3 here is CSASLGTGAQPQHF. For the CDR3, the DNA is TGCAGTGCTAGTCTTGGGACAGGAGCCCAGCCCCAGCATTTT.

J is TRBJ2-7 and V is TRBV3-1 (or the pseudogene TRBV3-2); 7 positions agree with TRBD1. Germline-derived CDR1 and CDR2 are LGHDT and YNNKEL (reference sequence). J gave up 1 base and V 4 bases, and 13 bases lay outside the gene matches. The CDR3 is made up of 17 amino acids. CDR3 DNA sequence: TGTGCCAGCAGCCCGTACGATCAGGGGGTAGGATCCTACGAGCAGTACTTC. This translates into CASSPYDQGVGSYEQYF.

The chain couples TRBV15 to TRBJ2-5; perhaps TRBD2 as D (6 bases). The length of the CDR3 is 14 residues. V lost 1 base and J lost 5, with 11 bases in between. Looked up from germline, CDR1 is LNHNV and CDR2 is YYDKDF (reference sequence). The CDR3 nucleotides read TGTGCCACCAGCAGAGGTGGACTAATTGAGACCCAGTACTTC. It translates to CATSRGGLIETQYF.

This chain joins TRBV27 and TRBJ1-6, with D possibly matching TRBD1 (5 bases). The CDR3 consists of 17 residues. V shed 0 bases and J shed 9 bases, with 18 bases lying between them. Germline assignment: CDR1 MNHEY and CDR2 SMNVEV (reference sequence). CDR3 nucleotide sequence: TGTGCCAGCAGTTTATCCTTCCCGGGACTCCTTTTTTCACCCCTCCACTTT. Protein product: CASSLSFPGLLFSPLHF.

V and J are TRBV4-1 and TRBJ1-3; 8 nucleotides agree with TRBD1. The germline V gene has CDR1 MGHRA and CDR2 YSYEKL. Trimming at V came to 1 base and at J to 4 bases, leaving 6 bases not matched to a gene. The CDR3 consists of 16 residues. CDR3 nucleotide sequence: TGCGCCAGCAGCCAAGTAACAGGGGGACCCGGAAACACCATATATTTT. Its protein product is CASSQVTGGPGNTIYF.

The CDR3 region is CASNLNRDRSYEQYF. CDR3 coding DNA: TGTGCCAGCAATCTTAACCGGGACAGGTCCTACGAGCAGTACTTC. The gene calls are TRBV6-1 and TRBJ2-7; 8 bases line up with TRBD1. There are 15 residues in the CDR3. CDR1 is MNHNS, CDR2 SASEGT, per germline. V shed 7 bases and J 1 base; nucleotides not matched to a gene: 9.